This T cell receptor (beta chain) was captured by sequencing in a study of T cell changes during pregnancy in multiple sclerosis. Germline V lookup: CDR1 MGHRA, CDR2 YSYEKL. V was clipped by 3 bases and J by 4 bases; unmatched bases: 0. CDR3 size: 15 residues. Only in-frame clones appear in the TCRdb table, and some are missing; sequencing was by immunoSEQ multiplex PCR. The sample carries roughly 49,000 clones, roughly 90% recorded once. The sequencing here drew on peripheral blood, taken in the first trimester of pregnancy. The sequence came from a female donor in good health, enrolled as a control in a pregnancy study. The rearrangement links TRBV4-1 to TRBJ2-1; TRBD2 aligns across 13 bases. The CDR3 here is CASSQGLAGYNEQFF. DNA for the CDR3: TGCGCCAGCAGCCAGGGACTAGCGGGGTACAATGAGCAGTTCTTC.